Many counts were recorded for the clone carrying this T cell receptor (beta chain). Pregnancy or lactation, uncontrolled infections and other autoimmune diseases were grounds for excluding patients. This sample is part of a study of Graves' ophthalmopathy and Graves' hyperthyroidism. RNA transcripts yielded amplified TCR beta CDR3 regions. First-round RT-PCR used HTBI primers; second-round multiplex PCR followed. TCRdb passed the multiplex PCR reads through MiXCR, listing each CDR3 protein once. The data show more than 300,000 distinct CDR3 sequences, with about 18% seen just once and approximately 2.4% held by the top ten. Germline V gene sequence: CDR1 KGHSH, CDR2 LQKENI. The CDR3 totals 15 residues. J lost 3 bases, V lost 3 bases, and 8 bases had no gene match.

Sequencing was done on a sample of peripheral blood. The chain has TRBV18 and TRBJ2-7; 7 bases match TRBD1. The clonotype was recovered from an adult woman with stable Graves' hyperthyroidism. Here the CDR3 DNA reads TGTGCCAGCTCACCGCAAGGACAGGAGCACTACGAGCAGTACTTC. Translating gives CASSPQGQEHYEQYF. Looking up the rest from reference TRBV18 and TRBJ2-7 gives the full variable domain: NAGVMQNPRHLVRRRGQEARLRCSPMKGHSHVYWYRQLPEEGLKFMVYLQKENIIDESGMPKERFSAEFPKEGPSILRIQQVVRGDSAAYFCASSPQGQEHYEQYFGPGTRLTVT.